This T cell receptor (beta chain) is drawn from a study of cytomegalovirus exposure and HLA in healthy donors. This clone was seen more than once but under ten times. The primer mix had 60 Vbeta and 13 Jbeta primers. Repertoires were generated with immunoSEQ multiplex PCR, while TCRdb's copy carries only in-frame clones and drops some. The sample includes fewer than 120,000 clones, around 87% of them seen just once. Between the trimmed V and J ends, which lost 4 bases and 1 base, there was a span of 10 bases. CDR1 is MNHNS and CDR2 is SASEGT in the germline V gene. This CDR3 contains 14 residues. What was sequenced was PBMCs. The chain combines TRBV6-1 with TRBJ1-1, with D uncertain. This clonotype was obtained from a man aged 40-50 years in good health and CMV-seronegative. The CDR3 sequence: CASSGATSNTEAFF. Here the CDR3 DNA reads TGTGCCAGCAGTGGAGCTACTTCGAACACTGAAGCTTTCTTT.